These 9 T cell receptor beta chains were all obtained from the same sample, sequenced in a study of T-cell reconstitution after alpha-beta-depleted transplantation in children. For TCRbeta, the library was prepared with unique molecular identifiers. Each CDR3 protein is one row after TCRdb ran MiXCR on the PCR reads. The data show approximately 230,000 distinct CDR3 sequences, about 23% seen once. The source material was PBMCs, sampled before TCRalphabeta/CD19-depleted stem cell transplant. Source of these receptors: a girl aged 2 to 10 with Fanconi anemia, due to receive a stem cell transplant.

This clonotype was counted ten times or more. This chain connects TRBV6-2 or TRBV6-3 to TRBJ2-3; D tentatively fits TRBD1 or TRBD2 (5 bases each). The CDR3 sequence is 11 residues long. Deletions cut 8 bases from V and 5 bases from J, with 8 bases between. Looked up from germline, CDR1 is MNHEY and CDR2 is SVGEGT. CDR3 DNA sequence: TGTGCCAGCGGGGCGGGAGATACGCAGTATTTT. Amino acid sequence: CASGAGDTQYF.

This clonotype was counted between two and nine times. The chain joins TRBV30 to TRBJ1-6, with D tentatively TRBD1 (5 bases). The CDR3 is 15 amino acids. CDR1 GTSNPN and CDR2 SVGIG come from the germline V gene (reference sequence). V lost 5 bases, J lost 7 bases, and 18 bases lay in between. CDR3 protein: CAWALIRDGNSPLHF. The CDR3 DNA sequence: TGTGCCTGGGCCTTAATCCGGGACGGAAATTCACCCCTCCACTTT.

The V and J genes are TRBV6-2 or TRBV6-3 and TRBJ2-2; tentatively, D is TRBD1 (6 bases). Trimming cost V 5 bases and J 9 bases, with 7 bases left between them. The CDR3 totals 11 residues. From germline, CDR1 is MNHEY and CDR2 SVGEGT. This CDR3 reads CASSGGWELFF. CDR3 coding DNA: TGTGCCAGCAGTGGGGGCTGGGAGCTGTTTTTT.

This clonotype showed up many times. This chain connects TRBV10-3 to TRBJ2-3; 9 nucleotides line up with TRBD2. In germline, CDR1 is ENHRY, CDR2 SYGVKD. The CDR3 has 14 amino acids. V lost 6 bases to trimming and J lost 2 bases; unmatched junction nucleotides: 3. The CDR3 is CAISSGGLTDTQYF. The CDR3 DNA sequence: TGTGCCATCAGCAGCGGGGGGCTCACAGATACGCAGTATTTT.

The rearrangement links TRBV20-1 to TRBJ2-1; the match to TRBD1 covers 9 bases. This CDR3 has 13 residues. After removal of 6 bases from V and 9 bases from J, the junction contained 9 bases not matched to a gene. Germline loops: CDR1 DFQATT, CDR2 SNEGSKA (reference sequence). DNA of the CDR3: TGCAGTGCCTCACCCACAGGGGGCGGTGAGCAGTTCTTC. Translation gives CSASPTGGGEQFF.

This clonotype was counted only a few times. CDR3 sequence: CASRFSSGGAYEQYF. The CDR3 bases are TGTGCCAGCAGATTTTCTAGCGGGGGCGCCTACGAGCAGTACTTC. V gene TRBV6-1 combines with J gene TRBJ2-7; 10 bases map to TRBD2. The CDR3 is made up of 15 amino acids. J was trimmed by 2 bases and V by 6 bases; bases with no gene match: 7. Germline V lookup: CDR1 MNHNS, CDR2 SASEGT.

The rearrangement joins TRBV5-1 to TRBJ2-1; unclear D gene. V shed 3 bases and J shed 10 bases, with 8 bases lying between them. CDR1 is SGHRS, CDR2 YFSETQ, per germline. The CDR3 covers 11 residues. CDR3 amino acids: CASSYTSEQFF. CDR3 nucleotides: TGCGCCAGCAGCTATACAAGCGAGCAGTTCTTC. Combining the CDR3 with reference TRBV5-1 and TRBJ2-1 gives the whole variable domain KAGVTQTPRYLIKTRGQQVTLSCSPISGHRSVSWYQQTPGQGLQFLFEYFSETQRNKGNFPGRFSGRQFSNSRSEMNVSTLELGDSALYLCASSYTSEQFFGPGTRLTVL.

This clonotype was observed at least ten times. In DNA form, the CDR3 reads TGTGCCAGCAGTTTATGGTTAAGCGACTACGAGCAGTACTTC. Translating it yields CASSLWLSDYEQYF. The V gene is TRBV12-3 or TRBV12-4, the J gene TRBJ2-7; unclear D gene. There are 14 residues in the CDR3. V shed 2 bases and J shed 3 bases, with 11 bases lying between them.

This clonotype was found many times. The rearrangement joins TRBV15 to TRBJ1-2, with D unclear. The germline gives CDR1 LNHNV, CDR2 YYDKDF (reference sequence). This CDR3 region has 14 residues. The V end was cut by 0 bases, the J end by 4 bases, with 9 bases between. The CDR3 sequence is CATSRDRPAYGYTF. The CDR3 nucleotides read TGTGCCACCAGCAGAGATCGGCCAGCCTATGGCTACACCTTC.